This T cell receptor (beta chain) was sequenced for a study of CD8 T cells in Susac syndrome. TCR beta from blood CD8+ and CD4+ T cells was sequenced. This clonotype was found a few times. Random-hexamer reverse transcription was applied to about 0.5 to 1 ug RNA. The TCR beta CDR3 was amplified by immunoSEQ multiplex PCR across 54 Vbeta, 13 Jbeta. MiXCR was run by TCRdb on the immunoSEQ multiplex PCR reads, yielding one entry per CDR3 protein. In the table there are some 200,000 distinct CDR3 sequences, around 95% of which are singletons. This receptor was taken from a human donor with multiple sclerosis. The sample was CD4+ T cells from PBMCs.

This CDR3 reads CASSLAGTRNSPLHF. The CDR3 DNA follows: TGTGCCAGCAGTTTGGCCGGTACTCGGAATTCACCCCTCCACTTT. The genes are TRBV27 and TRBJ1-6; D remains unclear. Trimming took 3 bases from V and 7 from J, leaving 13 bases between them. From germline, CDR1 is MNHEY and CDR2 SMNVEV (reference sequence). The CDR3 runs 15 residues.